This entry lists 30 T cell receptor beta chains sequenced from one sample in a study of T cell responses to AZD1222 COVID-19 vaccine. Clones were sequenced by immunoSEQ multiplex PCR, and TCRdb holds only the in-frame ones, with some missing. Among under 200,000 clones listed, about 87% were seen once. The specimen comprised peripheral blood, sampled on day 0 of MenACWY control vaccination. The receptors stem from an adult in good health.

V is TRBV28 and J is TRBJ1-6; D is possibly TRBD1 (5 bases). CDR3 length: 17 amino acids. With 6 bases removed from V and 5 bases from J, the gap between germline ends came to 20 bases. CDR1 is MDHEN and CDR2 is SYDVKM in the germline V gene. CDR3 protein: CASREGLGGRNNSPLHF. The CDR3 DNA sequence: TGTGCCAGCAGGGAGGGGCTTGGGGGACGGAATAATTCACCCCTCCACTTT.

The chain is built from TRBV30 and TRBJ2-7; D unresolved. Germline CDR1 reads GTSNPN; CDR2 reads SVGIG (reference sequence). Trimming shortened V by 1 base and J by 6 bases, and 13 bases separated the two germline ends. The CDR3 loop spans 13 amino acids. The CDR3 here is CAWSGLGLGEQYF. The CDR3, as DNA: TGTGCCTGGAGTGGGCTGGGGTTGGGCGAGCAGTACTTC. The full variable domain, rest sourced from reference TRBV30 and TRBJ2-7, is SQTIHQWPATLVQPVGSPLSLECTVEGTSNPNLYWYRQAAGRGLQLLFYSVGIGQISSEVPQNLSASRPQDRQFILSSKKLLLSDSGFYLCAWSGLGLGEQYFGPGTRLTVT.

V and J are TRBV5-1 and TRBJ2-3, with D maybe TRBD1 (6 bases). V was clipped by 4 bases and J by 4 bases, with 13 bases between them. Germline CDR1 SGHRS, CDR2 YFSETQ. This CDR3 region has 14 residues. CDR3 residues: CASSTETGSDTQYF. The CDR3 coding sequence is TGCGCCAGCAGCACCGAGACAGGCTCAGATACGCAGTATTTT.

CDR3 in DNA: TGTGCCAGCAGTCCAAACACAGGGGACGGCACTGAAGCTTTCTTT. Its protein product is CASSPNTGDGTEAFF. The rearrangement uses TRBV9 and TRBJ1-1, with 7 bases identical to TRBD1. J lost 4 bases, V lost 5 bases, and 11 bases had no gene match. CDR1 SGDLS and CDR2 YYNGEE come from the germline V gene. The CDR3 totals 15 residues.

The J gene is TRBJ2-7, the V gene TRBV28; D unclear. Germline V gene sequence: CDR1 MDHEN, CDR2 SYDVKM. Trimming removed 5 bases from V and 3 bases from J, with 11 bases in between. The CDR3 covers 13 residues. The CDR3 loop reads CASSPARIYEQYF. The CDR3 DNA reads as TGTGCCAGCAGTCCCGCGAGGATCTACGAGCAGTACTTC. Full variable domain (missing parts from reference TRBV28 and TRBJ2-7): DVKVTQSSRYLVKRTGEKVFLECVQDMDHENMFWYRQDPGLGLRLIYFSYDVKMKEKGDIPEGYSVSREKKERFSLILESASTNQTSMYLCASSPARIYEQYFGPGTRLTVT.

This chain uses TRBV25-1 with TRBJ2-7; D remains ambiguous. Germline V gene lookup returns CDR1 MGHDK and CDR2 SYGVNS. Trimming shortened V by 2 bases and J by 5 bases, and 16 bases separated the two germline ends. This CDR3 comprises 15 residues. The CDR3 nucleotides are TGTGCCAGCAGTGAAAAGTTGGGAAATCGGGACGAGCAGTACTTC. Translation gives CASSEKLGNRDEQYF.

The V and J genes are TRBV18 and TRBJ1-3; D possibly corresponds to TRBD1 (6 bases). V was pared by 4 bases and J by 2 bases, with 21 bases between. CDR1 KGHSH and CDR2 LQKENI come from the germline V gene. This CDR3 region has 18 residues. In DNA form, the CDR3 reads TGTGCCAGCTCACGACAACAGGGATTAAGGTCGACTGGAAACACCATATATTTT. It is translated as CASSRQQGLRSTGNTIYF.

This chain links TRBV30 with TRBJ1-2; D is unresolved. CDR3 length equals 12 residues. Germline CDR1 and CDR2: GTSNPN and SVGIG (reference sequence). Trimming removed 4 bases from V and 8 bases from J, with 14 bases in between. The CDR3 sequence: CAWIYRPGGYTF. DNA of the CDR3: TGTGCCTGGATCTATAGACCGGGGGGCTACACCTTC.

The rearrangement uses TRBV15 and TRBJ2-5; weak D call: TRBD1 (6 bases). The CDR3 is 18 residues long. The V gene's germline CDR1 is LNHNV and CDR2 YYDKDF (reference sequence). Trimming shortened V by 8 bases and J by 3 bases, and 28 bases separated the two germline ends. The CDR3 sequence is CATRRSKQGFSAKETQYF. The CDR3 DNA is TGTGCCACCCGGAGATCAAAACAGGGATTTTCGGCTAAAGAGACCCAGTACTTC.

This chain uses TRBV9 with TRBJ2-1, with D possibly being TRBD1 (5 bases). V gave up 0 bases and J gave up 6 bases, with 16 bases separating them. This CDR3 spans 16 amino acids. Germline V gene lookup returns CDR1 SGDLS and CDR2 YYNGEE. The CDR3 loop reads CASSVGPGSLSNEQFF. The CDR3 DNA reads TGTGCCAGCAGCGTAGGTCCAGGGTCGCTCTCCAATGAGCAGTTCTTC.

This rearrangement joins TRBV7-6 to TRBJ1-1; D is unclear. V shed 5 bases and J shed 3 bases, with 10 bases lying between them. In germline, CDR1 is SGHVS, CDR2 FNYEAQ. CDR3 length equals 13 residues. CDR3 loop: CASSPGEDTEAFF. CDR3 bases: TGTGCCAGCAGCCCGGGTGAGGACACTGAAGCTTTCTTT.

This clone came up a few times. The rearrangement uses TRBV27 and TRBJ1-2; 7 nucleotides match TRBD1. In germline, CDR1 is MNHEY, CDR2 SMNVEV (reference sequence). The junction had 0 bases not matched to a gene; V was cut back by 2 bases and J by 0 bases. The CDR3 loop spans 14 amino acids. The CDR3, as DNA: TGTGCCAGCAGTTTACAGGGGGCTAACTATGGCTACACCTTC. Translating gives CASSLQGANYGYTF.

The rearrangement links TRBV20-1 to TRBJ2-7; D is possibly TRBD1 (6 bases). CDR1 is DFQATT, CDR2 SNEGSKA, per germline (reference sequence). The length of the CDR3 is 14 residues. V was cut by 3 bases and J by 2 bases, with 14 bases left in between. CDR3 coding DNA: TGCAGTGCTAGTGAGCAGGGGCGCGCCTACGAGCAGTACTTC. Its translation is CSASEQGRAYEQYF.

The CDR3 spells CASSPPGRLNTEAFF. The CDR3 DNA is TGTGCCAGCTCACCCCCGGGACGACTGAACACTGAAGCTTTCTTT. The chain combines TRBV18 with TRBJ1-1; tentatively, D is TRBD1 (5 bases). The CDR3 has 15 amino acids. CDR1 KGHSH and CDR2 LQKENI come from the germline V gene. The V gene lost 3 bases and the J gene lost 0 bases, with 11 bases spanning the gap. The whole variable domain, remainder taken from reference TRBV18 and TRBJ1-1, is NAGVMQNPRHLVRRRGQEARLRCSPMKGHSHVYWYRQLPEEGLKFMVYLQKENIIDESGMPKERFSAEFPKEGPSILRIQQVVRGDSAAYFCASSPPGRLNTEAFFGQGTRLTVV.

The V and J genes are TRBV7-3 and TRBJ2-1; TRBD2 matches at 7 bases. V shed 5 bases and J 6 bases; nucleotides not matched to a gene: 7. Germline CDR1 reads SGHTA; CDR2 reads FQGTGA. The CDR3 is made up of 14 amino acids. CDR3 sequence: CASSPGSGGNEQFF. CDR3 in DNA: TGTGCCAGCAGCCCTGGTTCGGGGGGCAATGAGCAGTTCTTC.

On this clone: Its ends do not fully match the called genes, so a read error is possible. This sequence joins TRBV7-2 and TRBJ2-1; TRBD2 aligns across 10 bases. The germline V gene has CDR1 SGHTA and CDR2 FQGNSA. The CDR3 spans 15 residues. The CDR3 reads CASSQNPYSGGPVIF. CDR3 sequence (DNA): TGTGCCAGCAGCCAGAACCCGTATAGCGGGGGGCCGGTGATCTTC.

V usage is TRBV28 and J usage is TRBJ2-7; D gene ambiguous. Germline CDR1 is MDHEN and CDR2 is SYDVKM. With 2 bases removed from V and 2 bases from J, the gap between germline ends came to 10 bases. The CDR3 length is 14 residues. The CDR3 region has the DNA TGTGCCAGCAGTTTACGAGACGGCCCCTACGAGCAGTACTTC. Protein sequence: CASSLRDGPYEQYF.

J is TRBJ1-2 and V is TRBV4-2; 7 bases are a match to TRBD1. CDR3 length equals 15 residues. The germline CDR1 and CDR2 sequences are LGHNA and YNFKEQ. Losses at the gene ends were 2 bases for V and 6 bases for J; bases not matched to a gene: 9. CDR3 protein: CASSQPTGFGDGYTF. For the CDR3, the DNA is TGTGCCAGCAGCCAACCGACAGGGTTTGGAGATGGCTACACCTTC.

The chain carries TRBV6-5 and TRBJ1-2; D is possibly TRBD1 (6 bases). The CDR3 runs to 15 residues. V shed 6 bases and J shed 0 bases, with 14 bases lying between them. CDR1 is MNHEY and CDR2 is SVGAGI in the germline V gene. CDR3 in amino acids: CASSPGGPANYGYTF. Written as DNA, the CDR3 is TGTGCCAGCAGCCCGGGGGGCCCCGCTAACTATGGCTACACCTTC.

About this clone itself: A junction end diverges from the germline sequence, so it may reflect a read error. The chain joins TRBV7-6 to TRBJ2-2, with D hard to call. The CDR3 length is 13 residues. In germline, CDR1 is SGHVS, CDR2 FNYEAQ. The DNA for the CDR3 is TGTGCCAGCACCTTAAACTCGGCCGGGGAGCTGTTTTTT. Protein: CASTLNSAGELFF.

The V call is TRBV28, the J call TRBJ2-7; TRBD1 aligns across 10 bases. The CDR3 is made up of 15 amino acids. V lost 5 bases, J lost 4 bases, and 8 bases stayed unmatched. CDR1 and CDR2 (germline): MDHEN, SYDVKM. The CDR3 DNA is TGTGCCAGCAGTAGTGGGACAGGGGCTTTTTACGAGCAGTACTTC. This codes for CASSSGTGAFYEQYF.

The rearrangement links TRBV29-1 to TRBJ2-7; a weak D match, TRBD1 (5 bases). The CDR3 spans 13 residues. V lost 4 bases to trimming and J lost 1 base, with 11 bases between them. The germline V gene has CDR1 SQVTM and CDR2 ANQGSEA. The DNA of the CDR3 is TGCAGCGTTGGGGGCCCTGGGTCCTACGAGCAGTACTTC. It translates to CSVGGPGSYEQYF.

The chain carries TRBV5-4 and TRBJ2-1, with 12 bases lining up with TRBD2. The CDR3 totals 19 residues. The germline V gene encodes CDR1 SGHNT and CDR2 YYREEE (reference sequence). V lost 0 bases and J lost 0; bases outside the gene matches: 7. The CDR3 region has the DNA TGTGCCAGCAGCTTGGGACTAGCGGGAGTCACTTTCTCCTACAATGAGCAGTTCTTC. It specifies CASSLGLAGVTFSYNEQFF.

CDR3 sequence: CASSVAGELTYEQYF. CDR3 bases: TGTGCCAGCAGCGTCGCGGGTGAATTAACCTACGAGCAGTACTTC. J is TRBJ2-7 and V is TRBV28; D might be TRBD2 (5 bases). Germline CDR1 MDHEN, CDR2 SYDVKM. The CDR3 runs to 15 residues. The germline V and J ends were trimmed by 6 bases and 2 bases, with 17 bases remaining between them.

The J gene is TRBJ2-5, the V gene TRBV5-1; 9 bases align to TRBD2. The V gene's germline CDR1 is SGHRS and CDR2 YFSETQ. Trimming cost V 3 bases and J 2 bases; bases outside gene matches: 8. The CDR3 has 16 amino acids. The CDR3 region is CASSSIAGDDQETQYF. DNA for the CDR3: TGCGCCAGCAGCTCCATAGCGGGAGATGATCAAGAGACCCAGTACTTC. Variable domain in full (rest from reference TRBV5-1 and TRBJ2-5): KAGVTQTPRYLIKTRGQQVTLSCSPISGHRSVSWYQQTPGQGLQFLFEYFSETQRNKGNFPGRFSGRQFSNSRSEMNVSTLELGDSALYLCASSSIAGDDQETQYFGPGTRLLVL.

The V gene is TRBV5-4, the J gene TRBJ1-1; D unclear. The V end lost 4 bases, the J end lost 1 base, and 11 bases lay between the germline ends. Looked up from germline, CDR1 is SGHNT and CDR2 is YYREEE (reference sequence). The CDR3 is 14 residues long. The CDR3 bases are TGTGCCAGCAGCCAGACCGTATCGAACACTGAAGCTTTCTTT. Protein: CASSQTVSNTEAFF.

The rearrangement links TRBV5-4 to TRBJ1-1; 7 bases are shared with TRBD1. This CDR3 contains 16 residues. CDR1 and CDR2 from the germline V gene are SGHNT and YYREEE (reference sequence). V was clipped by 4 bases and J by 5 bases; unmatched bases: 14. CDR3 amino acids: CASSPESLYRGTEAFF. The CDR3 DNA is TGTGCCAGCAGCCCGGAAAGCCTCTACAGGGGAACTGAAGCTTTCTTT.

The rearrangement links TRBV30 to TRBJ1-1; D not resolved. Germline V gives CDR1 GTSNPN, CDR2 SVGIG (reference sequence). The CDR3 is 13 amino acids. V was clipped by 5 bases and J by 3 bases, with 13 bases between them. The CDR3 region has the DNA TGTGCCTGGGCCCTGGGTTGGGACACTGAAGCTTTCTTT. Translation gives CAWALGWDTEAFF.

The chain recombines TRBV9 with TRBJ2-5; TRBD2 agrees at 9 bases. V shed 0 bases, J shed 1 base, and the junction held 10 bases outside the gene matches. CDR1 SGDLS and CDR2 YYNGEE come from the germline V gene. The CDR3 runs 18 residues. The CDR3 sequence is CASSVGRGGAFGQETQYF. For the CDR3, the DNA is TGTGCCAGCAGCGTAGGGCGCGGGGGGGCCTTCGGCCAAGAGACCCAGTACTTC.

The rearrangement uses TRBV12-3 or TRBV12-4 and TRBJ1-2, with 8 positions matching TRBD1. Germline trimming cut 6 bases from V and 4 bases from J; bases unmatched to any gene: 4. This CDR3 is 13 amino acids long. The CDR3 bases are TGTGCCAGCAGCATCGGGACAGGCTATGGCTACACCTTC. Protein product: CASSIGTGYGYTF.